This T cell receptor (beta chain) comes out of a study of cytomegalovirus exposure and HLA in healthy donors. This CDR3 spans 15 amino acids. V lost 6 bases, J lost 1 base, and 4 bases stayed unmatched. CDR1 is SGHTA, CDR2 FQGNSA, per germline. Researchers ran the PCR with 60 Vbeta and 13 Jbeta primers. Method: immunoSEQ multiplex PCR; TCRdb's copy keeps in-frame clones and lacks some. The repertoire consists of 150,000 to 200,000 clones, with just over 75% occurring once and the leading ten covering 1.5% to 1.8%. J is TRBJ2-1 and V is TRBV7-2; 9 bases match TRBD2. The receptor's source is a man aged 35-49 years in good health and CMV-seronegative. The sample was PBMCs. CDR3 sequence (DNA): TGTGCCAGCAGACCGACTAGCGGTTCCTACAATGAGCAGTTCTTC. Its protein product is CASRPTSGSYNEQFF.